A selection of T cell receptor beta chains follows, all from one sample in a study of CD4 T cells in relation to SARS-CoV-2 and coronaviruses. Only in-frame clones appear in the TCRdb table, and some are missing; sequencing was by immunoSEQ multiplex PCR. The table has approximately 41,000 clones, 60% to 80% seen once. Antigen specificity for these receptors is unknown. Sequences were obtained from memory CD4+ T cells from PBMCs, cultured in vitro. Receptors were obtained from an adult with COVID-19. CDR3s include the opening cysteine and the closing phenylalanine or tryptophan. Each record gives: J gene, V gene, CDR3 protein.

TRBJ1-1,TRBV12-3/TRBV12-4,CASSSVRNTEAFF
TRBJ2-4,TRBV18,CASSPSSKARNIQYF
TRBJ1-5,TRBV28,CASSLGQYNQPQHF
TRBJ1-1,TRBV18,CASSPQKNTEAFF
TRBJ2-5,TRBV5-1,CASSLIKETQYF
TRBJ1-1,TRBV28,CASSLFGGGEAFF
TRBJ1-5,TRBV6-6,CASSYSTGDSNQPQHF
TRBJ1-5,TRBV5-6,CASSLLNRGRGDQPQHF
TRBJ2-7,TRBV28,CATWSKSSYEQYF
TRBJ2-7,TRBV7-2,CASSLQGLGLYEQYF
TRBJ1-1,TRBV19,CASTHRGGQGTTEAFF
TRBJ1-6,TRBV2,CASRDGRNPNSPLHF
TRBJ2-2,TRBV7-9,CASNPGLAGSGELFF
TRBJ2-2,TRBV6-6,CASSLYRGTGTSGRNTGELFF
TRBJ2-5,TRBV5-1,CASSRTGWGETQYF
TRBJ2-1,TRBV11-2,CASSALGFVGYNEQFF
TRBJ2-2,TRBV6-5,CASRPQAGELFF
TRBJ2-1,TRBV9,CASSVAAGSSYNEQFF
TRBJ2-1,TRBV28,CASSARTSGRYNEQFF
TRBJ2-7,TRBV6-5,CASRQDRASTYEQYF
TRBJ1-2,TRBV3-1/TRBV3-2,CASSQEASYYGYTF
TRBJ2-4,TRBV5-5,CASSFYDRALGDIQYF
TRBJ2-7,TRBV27,CASSTGTGGYEQYF
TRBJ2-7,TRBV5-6,CASSRPGPSVLAQYF
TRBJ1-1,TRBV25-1,CASSPTVKQGLNTEAFF
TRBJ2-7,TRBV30,CACTATSWTGPGEQYF